This T cell receptor (beta chain) was identified during a study of identical twins. Study outcomes and limitations: The abundant beta clonotypes from cord blood had fewer insertions, and memory repertoires had none of this.

TCRdb itself ran the 5' RACE reads through MiXCR, one entry per CDR3 protein. The data show 550,000 to 700,000 distinct CDR3 sequences, with just under 10% seen just once and under 3% held by the top ten. In this sample, this clonotype turned up many times. Its antigen is undetermined. The CDR3 runs to 19 residues. The V gene lost 0 bases and the J gene lost 1 base, with 21 bases spanning the gap. CDR1 is LGHNA, CDR2 YSLEER, per germline. The same data also went into a second study, on yellow fever vaccine responses in identical twins. That report adds: The T cell response to vaccination in identical twins was reportedly partly convergent and partly personalized.

V is TRBV4-3 and J is TRBJ1-1; D is possibly TRBD1 (5 bases). The origin of this receptor is a woman under 30 in good health. The specimen was PBMCs. This chain's CDR3 is CASSQDHPPAGIGNTEAFF. In DNA form, the CDR3 reads TGCGCCAGCAGCCAAGATCATCCCCCTGCAGGGATTGGGAACACTGAAGCTTTCTTT.